The source of this T cell receptor beta chain is a study of blood T cell repertoires in COVID-19. Background on the study: Spain, Italy and the United States supplied samples that represented acute and convalescent COVID-19.

This clone is judged medium-sized. In the study's own analysis: Amplifying reference gene primers gave estimates of nucleated cell counts. Produced via immunoSEQ multiplex PCR; TCRdb's table is partial and in-frame only. The D gene and trimming were derived from the DNA, and the V and J assignments and clone size from that table. In the table there are a few hundred thousand clones, 75% to 90% of which are singletons. The V end lost 0 bases, the J end lost 2 bases, and 11 bases lay between the germline ends. The germline V gene encodes CDR1 LGHNA and CDR2 YNFKEQ. The CDR3 covers 15 residues. This TCR derives from a woman in her 30s who had recovered from COVID-19. The chain is built from TRBV4-2 and TRBJ2-7, with D perhaps matching TRBD2 (7 bases). Sequenced: peripheral blood. CDR3 residues: CASSQEAGAAYEQYF. CDR3 DNA sequence: TGTGCCAGCAGCCAAGAGGCGGGGGCCGCCTACGAGCAGTACTTC.